This TCR beta chain derives from a study of blood T cell repertoires in COVID-19. This clone was recorded only once. Participants were placed into cohorts based on the clinical history they reported. Trimming stripped 0 bases from V and 1 base from J, with 12 bases between. Germline V CDR1 and CDR2: MNHEY, SVGAGI. The CDR3 loop spans 16 amino acids. Measured with immunoSEQ multiplex PCR; TCRdb has only the in-frame clones, and not every one. There are around 480,000 clones in the sample; roughly 90% occur only once, and 0.7% lies in the top ten. Sequenced: PBMCs or T cells enriched from blood (not recorded which). This receptor was identified in a woman aged 18-30 years who had recovered from COVID-19. This chain uses TRBV6-5 with TRBJ1-1; the D gene is possibly TRBD1 (5 bases). The CDR3 nucleotides are TGTGCCAGCAGTTACTCGACAGCCCCGCGGAACACTGAAGCTTTCTTT. Translated, it gives CASSYSTAPRNTEAFF.